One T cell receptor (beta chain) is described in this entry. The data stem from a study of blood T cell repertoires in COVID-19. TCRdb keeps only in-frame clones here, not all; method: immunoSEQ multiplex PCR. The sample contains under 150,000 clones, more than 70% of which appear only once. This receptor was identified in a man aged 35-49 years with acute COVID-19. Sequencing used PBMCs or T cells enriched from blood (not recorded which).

The CDR3 DNA is TGTGCCAGCAGTACCGACAGGGGGCGAGAGACCCAGTACTTC. It codes for CASSTDRGRETQYF. This sequence joins TRBV6-5 and TRBJ2-5; 10 bases line up with TRBD1. Trimming cost V 5 bases and J 4 bases; bases outside gene matches: 4. CDR1 and CDR2 (germline): MNHEY, SVGAGI. CDR3 length: 14 residues.